This T cell receptor (beta chain) was captured in a study of T cell changes during pregnancy in multiple sclerosis. The CDR3 length is 14 residues. The germline gives CDR1 SGHRS, CDR2 YFSETQ. The V gene lost 2 bases and the J gene lost 6 bases, with 11 bases spanning the gap. The repertoire was sequenced with immunoSEQ multiplex PCR; TCRdb's copy has only in-frame clones and lacks some. The sample carries roughly 34,000 clones, under 95% recorded once. V gene TRBV5-1 combines with J gene TRBJ1-4; D perhaps matches TRBD1 (6 bases). The source was CD4+ T cells from peripheral blood mononuclear cells, collected in the second trimester of pregnancy. The sequence was obtained from a female donor in good health, enrolled as a control in a pregnancy study. The CDR3 loop is CASSLGAGDEKLFF. The CDR3 nucleotides read TGCGCCAGCAGCTTAGGAGCAGGGGATGAAAAACTGTTTTTT. The whole variable domain, filled in from reference TRBV5-1 and TRBJ1-4, reads KAGVTQTPRYLIKTRGQQVTLSCSPISGHRSVSWYQQTPGQGLQFLFEYFSETQRNKGNFPGRFSGRQFSNSRSEMNVSTLELGDSALYLCASSLGAGDEKLFFGSGTQLSVL.